The 20 T cell receptor beta chains below were found in one sample sequenced in a study of blood T cells in healthy people across ages (dated by TCRdb to about 2015). Library construction relied on 5' RACE. TCRdb records Illumina HiSeq 2500 as the sequencer. A second PCR of roughly 6 to 12 cycles was performed with a sample-barcoded 5' primer and a J-beta primer mix. TCRdb passed the public sequencing reads through fastp at Q25 and MiXCR, retaining productive beta sequences. Identical CDR3 proteins give one entry, which carries the most common genes and DNA. The sample contains 550,000 to 800,000 distinct CDR3 sequences, around 20% of them found a single time. The ten most abundant clones make up approximately 3.7% of the sample. Sequencing was done on a sample of blood. Receptor source: a man in his 70s in good health.

This clonotype was seen more than once but under ten times. V usage is TRBV5-5 and J usage is TRBJ1-3; D is unresolved. This CDR3 has 15 residues. Germline V lookup: CDR1 SGHKS, CDR2 YYEKEE (reference sequence). Deletions cut 2 bases from V and 1 base from J, with 10 bases between. The chain's CDR3 is CASSFRSTSGNTIYF. CDR3 DNA: TGTGCCAGCAGCTTTAGGAGTACTTCTGGAAACACCATATATTTT.

V gene TRBV7-2 combines with J gene TRBJ2-5, with TRBD2 matching over 11 bases. Trimming took 5 bases from V and 4 from J; bases not matched to a gene: 12. Germline assignment: CDR1 SGHTA and CDR2 FQGNSA. The CDR3 has 17 residues. CDR3: CASSPYSSGRRAETQYF. In nucleotides, the CDR3 is TGTGCCAGCAGCCCGTACTCTAGCGGGAGGCGGGCAGAGACCCAGTACTTC.

In its sample, this clonotype was seen a few times. The V gene is TRBV18, the J gene TRBJ1-1, with unresolved D. V gave up 2 bases and J gave up 1 base, with 11 bases separating them. The CDR3 has 15 amino acids. Germline CDR1 is KGHSH and CDR2 is LQKENI. The CDR3: CASSPAETPNTEAFF. CDR3 in DNA: TGTGCCAGCTCACCAGCTGAGACGCCGAACACTGAAGCTTTCTTT.

V gene TRBV5-1 combines with J gene TRBJ2-5; 14 bases agree with TRBD2. The J call may be incorrect, as the DNA end agrees better with TRBJ2-1. Germline V gives CDR1 SGHRS, CDR2 YFSETQ. The CDR3 runs 20 residues. This CDR3 reads CASSFVGLAGGLPHSNEQFF. CDR3 DNA: TGCGCCAGCAGCTTCGTCGGACTAGCGGGAGGTCTTCCCCACTCCAATGAGCAGTTCTTC.

In its sample, this clonotype was seen a few times. This chain uses TRBV3-1 with TRBJ2-2; tentatively, D is TRBD1 (5 bases). The V and J ends lost 0 bases and 2 bases respectively, with 10 bases between them. Germline CDR1 is LGHDT and CDR2 is YNNKEL (reference sequence). The CDR3 length is 16 residues. The CDR3 sequence is CASSQERQGNTGELFF. The CDR3 DNA reads TGTGCCAGCAGCCAAGAAAGGCAGGGAAACACCGGGGAGCTGTTTTTT. The full variable domain, with the rest looked up from reference TRBV3-1 and TRBJ2-2, is DTAVSQTPKYLVTQMGNDKSIKCEQNLGHDTMYWYKQDSKKFLKIMFSYNNKELIINETVPNRFSPKSPDKAHLNLHINSLELGDSAVYFCASSQERQGNTGELFFGEGSRLTVL.

Turning to this clonotype: A much larger clone lies a single base off, so this may be a read error. The rearrangement links TRBV7-9 to TRBJ2-1, with 14 bases fitting TRBD2. CDR3 size: 15 residues. CDR1 SEHNR and CDR2 FQNEAQ come from the germline V gene (reference sequence). V lost 1 base and J lost 8; bases outside the gene matches: 1. CDR3 loop: CASSLVGLAGDEQFF. The CDR3 nucleotides read TGTGCCAGCAGCTTAGTGGGACTAGCGGGAGATGAGCAGTTCTTC.

J is TRBJ1-5 and V is TRBV19; D remains ambiguous. Germline values: CDR1 LNHDA, CDR2 SQIVND (reference sequence). There are 16 residues in the CDR3. V dropped 0 bases and J dropped 5 bases, with 14 bases sitting between them. CDR3 in amino acids: CASSIDWRRQHQPQHF. The CDR3 DNA sequence: TGTGCCAGTAGTATAGATTGGAGGCGGCAACATCAGCCCCAGCATTTT.

At least ten counts were recorded for this clonotype. The chain carries TRBV20-1 and TRBJ2-1, with D possibly being TRBD1 or TRBD2 (5 bases each). Germline lookup yields CDR1 DFQATT and CDR2 SNEGSKA (reference sequence). V was cut by 3 bases and J by 10 bases, with 19 bases left in between. The CDR3 spans 14 residues. In nucleotides, the CDR3 is TGCAGTGCTAGCCTCGTACTGGGTGGGGGAGAGCAGTTCTTC. Translation gives CSASLVLGGGEQFF.

The chain has TRBV20-1 and TRBJ2-3; 9 bases align to TRBD2. The V gene's germline CDR1 is DFQATT and CDR2 SNEGSKA (reference sequence). The CDR3 runs to 14 residues. Trimming took 6 bases from V and 8 from J; bases not matched to a gene: 12. The CDR3 DNA is TGCAGTGCAGATCCGGGACTAGCTGTTGTTACGCAGTATTTT. Its translation is CSADPGLAVVTQYF.

Ten or more counts support this clonotype. V usage is TRBV20-1 and J usage is TRBJ2-7; no clear D. CDR1 is DFQATT, CDR2 SNEGSKA, per germline (reference sequence). Trimming shortened V by 3 bases and J by 5 bases, and 8 bases separated the two germline ends. The CDR3 consists of 11 residues. The CDR3 DNA follows: TGCAGTGCTAGTGTCGGAAACGAGCAGTACTTC. Translated, it gives CSASVGNEQYF.

This clonotype was observed a handful of times. The gene calls are TRBV29-1 and TRBJ1-1; a possible D gene is TRBD1 (6 bases). The V and J ends lost 4 bases and 1 base respectively, with 13 bases between them. Germline assignment: CDR1 SQVTM and CDR2 ANQGSEA. The CDR3 is 14 residues long. The CDR3 DNA reads TGCAGCGTTGCCCAGGGACATCCGAACACTGAAGCTTTCTTT. It yields the protein CSVAQGHPNTEAFF. Complete variable domain (other parts from reference TRBV29-1 and TRBJ1-1): SAVISQKPSRDICQRGTSLTIQCQVDSQVTMMFWYRQQPGQSLTLIATANQGSEATYESGFVIDKFPISRPNLTFSTLTVSNMSPEDSSIYLCSVAQGHPNTEAFFGQGTRLTVV.

This clonotype was seen ten or more times. The J gene is TRBJ2-5, the V gene TRBV7-2; 13 bases match TRBD2. The J call may be wrong; the DNA end is better matched by TRBJ2-7. The CDR3 totals 15 residues. Germline V gene data show CDR1 as SGHTA and CDR2 as FQGNSA. The CDR3 region has the DNA TGTGCCAGCAGCACACTAGCGGGAGGGTCCTACGAGCAGTACTTC. Residues: CASSTLAGGSYEQYF.

V is TRBV10-3 and J is TRBJ2-5, with D perhaps matching TRBD2 (5 bases). The J call may be faulty, since TRBJ2-1 better matches the DNA end. Germline values: CDR1 ENHRY, CDR2 SYGVKD. This CDR3 comprises 14 residues. This CDR3 is CAISPGATGNEQFF. The CDR3 nucleotides are TGTGCCATCAGCCCCGGCGCCACGGGGAATGAGCAGTTCTTC.

This clonotype has just a few counts. V gene TRBV2 combines with J gene TRBJ2-2; 7 nucleotides line up with TRBD1. This CDR3 comprises 16 residues. V lost 6 bases, J lost 9 bases, and 16 bases stayed unmatched. The germline V gene has CDR1 SNHLY and CDR2 FYNNEI. The CDR3 bases are TGTGCCAGCAGGGACACAGGGGACAGAAGCGGCTGGGAGCTGTTTTTT. It is translated as CASRDTGDRSGWELFF.

This chain connects TRBV11-2 to TRBJ2-2; TRBD1 agrees at 7 bases. Losses at the gene ends were 1 base for V and 4 bases for J; bases not matched to a gene: 6. The CDR3 is 16 residues long. CDR1 and CDR2 from the germline V gene are SGHAT and FQNNGV. DNA of the CDR3: TGTGCCAGCAGCTTAGTAGGGACAGTAACCACCGGGGAGCTGTTTTTT. Its protein is CASSLVGTVTTGELFF.

This clonotype was observed many times. This sequence joins TRBV3-1 and TRBJ2-2, with 7 bases fitting TRBD1. The CDR3 has 15 residues. The germline V gene has CDR1 LGHDT and CDR2 YNNKEL (reference sequence). The trim removed 4 bases at V and 2 bases at J, leaving 4 bases unmatched. As DNA, the CDR3 is TGTGCCAGCAGCCCTCGGGACAGTAACACCGGGGAGCTGTTTTTT. This encodes CASSPRDSNTGELFF.

CDR3 protein: CASSQDGFGGRVYNEQFF. CDR3 nucleotide sequence: TGTGCCAGCAGCCAAGATGGTTTTGGCGGGAGAGTGTACAATGAGCAGTTCTTC. The V gene is TRBV3-1, the J gene TRBJ2-1; 7 bases are shared with TRBD2. Per the germline V gene, CDR1 is LGHDT and CDR2 is YNNKEL (reference sequence). This CDR3 contains 18 residues. The trim removed 0 bases at V and 4 bases at J, leaving 12 bases unmatched.

V usage is TRBV20-1 and J usage is TRBJ1-1; D is unclear. Germline V gene sequence: CDR1 DFQATT, CDR2 SNEGSKA (reference sequence). V was cut by 1 base and J by 0 bases, with 15 bases left in between. The CDR3 loop spans 16 amino acids. The CDR3 nucleotides read TGCAGTGCTAGAGGGCAGGCGGTCTTTATGAACACTGAAGCTTTCTTT. It encodes CSARGQAVFMNTEAFF.

CDR3 sequence: CSARTGTSGRTDTQYF. CDR3 in DNA: TGCAGTGCTAGAACCGGGACTAGCGGGAGAACAGATACGCAGTATTTT. This chain links TRBV20-1 with TRBJ2-3; TRBD2 matches at 14 bases. CDR3 size: 16 residues. V was clipped by 2 bases and J by 3 bases; unmatched bases: 4. Germline lookup yields CDR1 DFQATT and CDR2 SNEGSKA (reference sequence).

The chain joins TRBV6-5 to TRBJ2-3, with a weak D call TRBD1 (6 bases). The V gene lost 5 bases and the J gene lost 2 bases, with 11 bases spanning the gap. The germline V gene has CDR1 MNHEY and CDR2 SVGAGI. The CDR3 is 14 amino acids. The CDR3 nucleotides are TGTGCCAGCAGTACCGGGACAAACACAGATACGCAGTATTTT. It translates to CASSTGTNTDTQYF.